These T cell receptor beta chains were read from a single sample in a study of blood T cells in healthy people across ages. Each CDR3 protein is one row after TCRdb ran MiXCR on the 5' RACE reads. The table has hundreds of thousands of distinct CDR3 sequences, about 62% seen once. Source material: blood. These receptors originate from a man aged 30-40 years in good health. Each CDR3 is given with its conserved first and last residue. Fields, in order: clone size, J gene, V gene, D gene, CDR3 DNA, CDR3 protein. D genes are given only for firm matches. Clone size is shown for a subset of rows, as once, few, many or a class of expanded clone.

>once|TRBJ2-2|TRBV29-1|-
TGCAGCGTTTCCCGGGGCGCGAACACCGGGGAGCTGTTTTTT
CSVSRGANTGELFF
>few|TRBJ2-5|TRBV27|-
TGTGCCAGCAGTTCTCCCCCGGGGCCTCCCCAAGAGACCCAGTACTTC
CASSSPPGPPQETQYF
>-|TRBJ2-1|TRBV6-2/TRBV6-3|TRBD1
TGTGCCAGCAGTACCGGACAGGGGGGTGAGCAGTTCTTC
CASSTGQGGEQFF
>-|TRBJ2-3|TRBV7-9|-
TGTGCCAGCAGCTTAGTGGACAGCGGCACAGATACGCAGTATTTT
CASSLVDSGTDTQYF
>-|TRBJ1-1|TRBV6-2/TRBV6-3|-
TGTGCCAGCAGCGAACCGGGAATCAACACTGAAGCTTTCTTT
CASSEPGINTEAFF
>-|TRBJ1-2|TRBV2|TRBD1
TGTGCCAGCAGTGTGGGTTCAGGGGGATATGGCTACACCTTC
CASSVGSGGYGYTF
>-|TRBJ2-3|TRBV10-3|TRBD1
TGTGCCATCAGGACAGACAGGGCATACACAGATACGCAGTATTTT
CAIRTDRAYTDTQYF
>-|TRBJ1-4|TRBV4-1|-
TGCGCCAGCAGCCAAGATGAGACGGTTCCGTGGGACCTTAATGAAAAACTGTTTTTT
CASSQDETVPWDLNEKLFF
>-|TRBJ2-1|TRBV6-5|-
TGTGCCAGCAGTTACAGCTGGTCTCGGACCCATGAGCAGTTCTTC
CASSYSWSRTHEQFF
>-|TRBJ2-1|TRBV6-6|-
TGTGCCAGCAGTCGATTGGGGGGTATCCCAGATGAGCAGTTCTTC
CASSRLGGIPDEQFF
>few|TRBJ2-7|TRBV27|-
TGTGCCAGCAGTTTTGGACCAGTCTACGAGCAGTACTTC
CASSFGPVYEQYF
>-|TRBJ2-7|TRBV3-1|-
TGTGCCAGCAGCCAATCTGTTTCCAGGGGACACTACGAGCAGTACTTC
CASSQSVSRGHYEQYF
>few|TRBJ2-1|TRBV9|-
TGTGCCAGCAGCGTAGGAGGGGTCAATGAGCAGTTCTTC
CASSVGGVNEQFF
>-|TRBJ1-2|TRBV9|TRBD1
TGTGCCAGCAGCCCTATGGACAGGATAGGCGGCTACACCTTC
CASSPMDRIGGYTF
>few|TRBJ1-4|TRBV20-1|-
TGCAGTGCTAGCCCCCCGGGGAATGAAAAACTGTTTTTT
CSASPPGNEKLFF
>-|TRBJ2-5|TRBV10-3|-
TGTGCCATCAGAGGGCGGGGAGAAGAGACCCAGTACTTC
CAIRGRGEETQYF
>-|TRBJ2-7|TRBV12-3/TRBV12-4|TRBD1
TGTGCCAGCAGTTTTGACAGGGGTCTGGGGGAGCAGTACTTC
CASSFDRGLGEQYF
>-|TRBJ2-6|TRBV29-1|-
TGCAGCGTTGCGGGGAGTCAGGGCTCTGGGGCCAACGTCCTGACTTTC
CSVAGSQGSGANVLTF
>-|TRBJ2-3|TRBV7-2|TRBD2
TGTGCCAGCAGCTTAAAAGCGGGGGGAACCCCCTCAGGCACAGATACGCAGTATTTT
CASSLKAGGTPSGTDTQYF
>-|TRBJ1-4|TRBV7-2|-
TGTGCCAGCAGCCCCGACCCGGAATGGCGTGAAAAACTGTTTTTT
CASSPDPEWREKLFF
>-|TRBJ2-1|TRBV20-1|TRBD2
TGCAGTGTTAACTTTCGAGGACTAGCGAGTAATGAGCAGTTCTTC
CSVNFRGLASNEQFF
>few|TRBJ1-1|TRBV14|-
TGTGCCAGCAGCCTTTGGACGGAGGGGGAAGCTTTCTTT
CASSLWTEGEAFF
>-|TRBJ2-7|TRBV20-1|TRBD2
TGCAGTGCTACAGCCAGAATAGCGGGAGGACGCGAGCAGTACTTC
CSATARIAGGREQYF
>-|TRBJ1-1|TRBV7-2|TRBD1
TGTGCCAGCAGCCCACGGGACAGGCTCGAAGCTTTCTTT
CASSPRDRLEAFF
>-|TRBJ2-5|TRBV7-2|-
TGTGCCAGCAGCTTACGCCGGCTAGAGACCCAGTACTTC
CASSLRRLETQYF
>-|TRBJ1-5|TRBV4-2|-
TGTGCCAGCAGCCAAGTAGGGTTGCCCCAGCATTTT
CASSQVGLPQHF
>-|TRBJ1-2|TRBV29-1|TRBD1
TGCAGCGTCCCGTGGACAGGGGGTGGCTATGGCTACACCTTC
CSVPWTGGGYGYTF
>-|TRBJ2-7|TRBV6-5|-
TGTGCCAGCAGTCAGTCGGGCAGGCGCGACGAGCAGTACTTC
CASSQSGRRDEQYF
>-|TRBJ1-2|TRBV21-1|-
TGTGCCAGCAGGCGGACAGGGGGACGGGACTACACCTTC
CASRRTGGRDYTF
>-|TRBJ1-2|TRBV6-4|TRBD1
TGTGCCAGCAAAATATCCACAGGGGACTATGGCTACACCTTC
CASKISTGDYGYTF
>-|TRBJ2-3|TRBV12-3/TRBV12-4|TRBD1
TGTGCCAGCAGTGACGCAAGACAGGGGTCGGATACGCAGTATTTT
CASSDARQGSDTQYF
>-|TRBJ2-5|TRBV5-5|-
TGTGCCAGCAGTTGGACAAACCAAGAGACCCAGTACTTC
CASSWTNQETQYF
>once|TRBJ2-7|TRBV21-1|-
TGTGCCAGCAGTGGACTAGCGGGGGGTATGTACAATGAGCAGTACTTC
CASSGLAGGMYNEQYF
>few|TRBJ2-5|TRBV6-1|TRBD1
TGTGCCAGCAGTGGGGGGGACAGGGTACGGGAGACCCAGTACTTC
CASSGGDRVRETQYF
>-|TRBJ2-1|TRBV20-1|TRBD1
TGCAGTGCTAATGCATGGACAGGACAGAGCAATGAGCAGTTCTTC
CSANAWTGQSNEQFF
>-|TRBJ1-1|TRBV7-9|TRBD1
TGTGCCAGCAGCTCTAACCGACAGGGGTACACTGAAGCTTTCTTT
CASSSNRQGYTEAFF
>-|TRBJ2-3|TRBV15|TRBD2
TGTGCCACCAGCGCTGGACTAGCGGGGACCTTAGATACGCAGTATTTT
CATSAGLAGTLDTQYF
>-|TRBJ2-4|TRBV20-1|-
TGCAGTGCTAGAGAGCCGGGGACCCATCGGCAGTACTTC
CSAREPGTHRQYF
>few|TRBJ2-1|TRBV7-2|TRBD2
TGTGCCAGCAGCTCCCAACCGGGACTAGCGGGAGTATTTCAGTTCTTC
CASSSQPGLAGVFQFF
>-|TRBJ2-3|TRBV7-9|-
TGTGCCAGCAGCTCTGGCTCTATGAGTGATACGCAGTTTTTT
CASSSGSMSDTQFF
>-|TRBJ2-7|TRBV12-3/TRBV12-4|-
TGTGCCAGCAGTTCCCCCCTGGACGGCTCCTACGAGCAGTACTTC
CASSSPLDGSYEQYF
>many|TRBJ2-3|TRBV7-2|-
TGTGCCAGCAGCTCACTAGGGGCAGATACGCAGTATTTT
CASSSLGADTQYF
>few|TRBJ2-7|TRBV20-1|TRBD1
TGCAGTGCTAGTGGGGGGACAGGGACCTCCTACGAGCAGTACTTC
CSASGGTGTSYEQYF
>-|TRBJ2-4|TRBV3-1|-
TGTGCCAGCAGCCAACCTTCCGCTTCGGCCAAAAACATTCAGTACTTC
CASSQPSASAKNIQYF
>-|TRBJ2-7|TRBV28|-
TGTGCCAGCAGATCTCCTGGGGGCACTTACGAGCAGTACTTC
CASRSPGGTYEQYF
>-|TRBJ2-7|TRBV4-2|-
TGTGCCAGCAGCCACTTTGGACAGACCTACGAGCAGTACTTC
CASSHFGQTYEQYF
>-|TRBJ2-1|TRBV7-2|-
TGTGCCAGCAGCTTATCCCGGTCCGCCTACAATGAGCAGTTCTTC
CASSLSRSAYNEQFF
>few|TRBJ2-1|TRBV7-9|TRBD1
TGTGCCAGCAGCTCCTTAATAGGGGACAGGGGTAATGAGCAGTTCTTC
CASSSLIGDRGNEQFF
>-|TRBJ1-1|TRBV7-2|-
TGTGCCAGCAGCTTAGCAATGGGCTGGAGAGACACTGAAGCTTTCTTT
CASSLAMGWRDTEAFF
>-|TRBJ2-7|TRBV7-9|-
TGTGCCAGCAGCTTAGTTCAGGGGCTTAGAAGGTACGAGCAGTACTTC
CASSLVQGLRRYEQYF